This TCR beta chain was profiled in a study of blood T cell repertoires in COVID-19. Study as a whole: Specimens from acute and convalescent COVID-19 originated in the United States, Italy and Spain. PBMCs, B-cell-depleted T cells, or T cells provided the cDNA or gDNA that made up the material.

In the original analysis: By means of reference gene primer amplification, nucleated cell counts were estimated. TCRdb's table, derived via immunoSEQ multiplex PCR, lists solely in-frame clones and lacks some. V and J calls and clone size are given by that table; D and trimming were obtained from the DNA. The table records around 290,000 clones, 91% of them present only once. Germline V gene sequence: CDR1 SGDLS, CDR2 YYNGEE. The CDR3 is 16 amino acids. Between the trimmed V and J ends, which lost 4 bases and 0 bases, there was a span of 14 bases. It was during active infection that Seattle patients were enrolled and then longitudinally followed.

Sequenced sample: peripheral blood. This receptor was obtained from a woman aged 30 to 39 with COVID-19, enrolled during active disease. The V and J genes are TRBV9 and TRBJ1-3; no reliable D call. The CDR3 coding sequence is TGTGCCAGCAGCAAAGGCGTTTCTAGCTCTGGAAACACCATATATTTT. Translation gives CASSKGVSSSGNTIYF.